The 32 T cell receptor beta chains below were found in one sample sequenced in a study of shared clonotypes between healthy human individuals. The repertoire was sequenced with immunoSEQ multiplex PCR; TCRdb's copy has only in-frame clones and lacks some. The table shows approximately 2.1 million clones, with over 90% occurring only once. Sequences were obtained from naive CD4+ T cells from PBMCs. Subset: CD45RA+ positively selected. All receptors come from a man aged 18 to 29 in good health. Some clones in this sample may be carry-over from other donors' samples.

The chain's CDR3 is CASSPDKLYGYTF. The CDR3 nucleotides are TGTGCCAGCTCACCGGACAAGCTCTATGGCTACACCTTC. V gene TRBV18 combines with J gene TRBJ1-2; D perhaps matches TRBD1 (5 bases). The CDR3 has 13 amino acids. Germline CDR1 is KGHSH and CDR2 is LQKENI. Between the trimmed V and J ends, which lost 3 bases and 4 bases, there was a span of 9 bases.

The V gene is TRBV27, the J gene TRBJ2-6; 7 positions agree with TRBD1. Per germline, CDR1 MNHEY and CDR2 SMNVEV (reference sequence). V gave up 5 bases and J gave up 1 base; unmatched junction bases: 2. This CDR3 has 15 amino acids. The DNA for the CDR3 is TGTGCCAGCAGTCCGACAGGGTCTGGGGCCAACGTCCTGACTTTC. The encoded protein is CASSPTGSGANVLTF. The full variable domain, rest sourced from reference TRBV27 and TRBJ2-6, is EAQVTQNPRYLITVTGKKLTVTCSQNMNHEYMSWYRQDPGLGLRQIYYSMNVEVTDKGDVPEGYKVSRKEKRNFPLILESPSPNQTSLYFCASSPTGSGANVLTFGAGSRLTVL.

J is TRBJ2-1 and V is TRBV7-3; 7 positions match TRBD1. The CDR3 runs to 15 residues. Losses at the gene ends were 2 bases for V and 15 bases for J; bases not matched to a gene: 16. From germline, CDR1 is SGHTA and CDR2 FQGTGA. DNA for the CDR3: TGTGCCAGCAGCTTAGAAGGGGGCCATGCCTGGGGTCGGTTCTTC. Amino acids: CASSLEGGHAWGRFF.

This chain connects TRBV19 to TRBJ1-5, with a possible D match to TRBD1 (6 bases). V was pared by 9 bases and J by 6 bases, with 18 bases between. This CDR3 region has 14 residues. Germline V gene sequence: CDR1 LNHDA, CDR2 SQIVND (reference sequence). The CDR3, as DNA: TGTGCCAGCCGCGCGGGGGGGGCGATTCAGCCCCAGCATTTT. It yields the protein CASRAGGAIQPQHF.

In its sample, this clone was seen once. The chain carries TRBV7-9 and TRBJ2-1; the D gene is possibly TRBD1 (6 bases). The germline V and J ends were trimmed by 11 bases and 3 bases, with 8 bases remaining between them. This CDR3 has 11 residues. Germline V gives CDR1 SEHNR, CDR2 FQNEAQ (reference sequence). CDR3 DNA sequence: TGTGCCTCACAGGGCTACAATGAGCAGTTCTTC. Encoded protein: CASQGYNEQFF.

The gene calls are TRBV7-9 and TRBJ2-7; D not certain. CDR3 size: 14 residues. V shed 3 bases and J shed 5 bases, with 14 bases lying between them. Germline assignment: CDR1 SEHNR and CDR2 FQNEAQ (reference sequence). The CDR3 sequence is CASSFGAKGNEQYF. The CDR3 coding sequence is TGTGCCAGCAGCTTCGGCGCTAAGGGTAACGAGCAGTACTTC.

V is TRBV19 and J is TRBJ1-3, with a tentative D call TRBD1 (5 bases). There are 17 residues in the CDR3. In germline, CDR1 is LNHDA, CDR2 SQIVND (reference sequence). V was pared by 6 bases and J by 2 bases, with 20 bases between. The CDR3 DNA sequence: TGTGCCAGTAGAAATGCGGACACCAAAAGAACTGGAAACACCATATATTTT. Its translation: CASRNADTKRTGNTIYF.

The chain has TRBV6-4 and TRBJ2-7; TRBD2 agrees at 12 bases. This CDR3 comprises 15 residues. From germline, CDR1 is MRHNA and CDR2 SNTAGT. Germline trimming cut 6 bases from V and 5 bases from J; bases unmatched to any gene: 8. The CDR3 nucleotides read TGTGCCAGCAGCATACTAGCGGGAGGTTCACACGAGCAGTACTTC. This codes for CASSILAGGSHEQYF.

The rearrangement joins TRBV18 to TRBJ2-3; 9 positions agree with TRBD2. The V gene's germline CDR1 is KGHSH and CDR2 LQKENI. This CDR3 has 15 residues. V gave up 7 bases and J gave up 6 bases; unmatched junction bases: 11. This CDR3 is CASFWREGLVDTQYF. The CDR3 region has the DNA TGTGCCAGCTTCTGGCGGGAGGGCCTGGTGGATACGCAGTATTTT.

The V call is TRBV30, the J call TRBJ2-3; possibly TRBD2 for D (5 bases). V shed 1 base and J shed 1 base, with 6 bases lying between them. Looked up from germline, CDR1 is GTSNPN and CDR2 is SVGIG (reference sequence). The CDR3 has 13 amino acids. The CDR3 nucleotides are TGTGCCTGGAGTGGAGCGGGCACAGATACGCAGTATTTT. Protein: CAWSGAGTDTQYF.

This clone appeared once. The gene calls are TRBV19 and TRBJ2-1; D uncertain. The CDR3 totals 14 residues. Trimming took off 7 bases at V and 3 bases at J, with 13 bases between the two ends. CDR1 and CDR2 (germline): LNHDA, SQIVND (reference sequence). The CDR3 coding sequence is TGTGCCAGTACTTCTGACACATACTACAATGAGCAGTTCTTC. Its protein is CASTSDTYYNEQFF.

This sequence joins TRBV2 and TRBJ2-2; D assignment may be TRBD1 or TRBD2 (5 bases each). Germline V gene lookup returns CDR1 SNHLY and CDR2 FYNNEI. There are 14 residues in the CDR3. Trimming stripped 11 bases from V and 5 bases from J, with 18 bases between. The CDR3 bases are TGTGCCGGGACGGTCCTAGGAGGTACCGGGGAGCTGTTTTTT. It specifies CAGTVLGGTGELFF.

The CDR3 sequence is CASSDPSGSSYNEQFF. The CDR3 nucleotides read TGTGCCAGCAGTGATCCTAGCGGAAGCTCCTACAATGAGCAGTTCTTC. The rearrangement uses TRBV25-1 and TRBJ2-1, with 7 bases aligning to TRBD2. V gave up 3 bases and J gave up 0 bases; unmatched junction bases: 5. The CDR3 runs to 16 residues. The germline CDR1 and CDR2 sequences are MGHDK and SYGVNS.

The chain links TRBV11-2 to TRBJ2-2; D not certain. Trimming removed 5 bases from V and 0 bases from J, with 10 bases in between. The CDR3 has 15 amino acids. CDR1 is SGHAT, CDR2 FQNNGV, per germline. The CDR3 loop reads CASSQSRPNTGELFF. CDR3 coding DNA: TGTGCCAGCAGCCAAAGTCGGCCGAACACCGGGGAGCTGTTTTTT.

The chain combines TRBV5-1 with TRBJ1-1; D not certain. Germline V gives CDR1 SGHRS, CDR2 YFSETQ. Trimming shortened V by 3 bases and J by 5 bases, and 14 bases separated the two germline ends. This CDR3 has 14 residues. CDR3 DNA sequence: TGCGCCAGCAGCTCAGGCGGAGGTAGGACTGAAGCTTTCTTT. Translating gives CASSSGGGRTEAFF.

This sequence joins TRBV30 and TRBJ2-6; D is possibly TRBD2 (5 bases). Germline lookup yields CDR1 GTSNPN and CDR2 SVGIG (reference sequence). CDR3 length equals 15 residues. V lost 8 bases and J lost 0, with 14 bases in between. CDR3 protein: CALHWGVSGANVLTF. CDR3 nucleotide sequence: TGTGCCCTGCATTGGGGAGTCTCTGGGGCCAACGTCCTGACTTTC.

V is TRBV11-2 and J is TRBJ2-1; perhaps TRBD2 as D (5 bases). The CDR3 sequence is 16 residues long. Trimming removed 5 bases from V and 4 bases from J, with 18 bases in between. Germline V gene sequence: CDR1 SGHAT, CDR2 FQNNGV. The CDR3 sequence: CASSPGTGSGYNEQFF. The CDR3 bases are TGTGCCAGCAGCCCGGGCACGGGCTCGGGGTACAATGAGCAGTTCTTC.

The genes are TRBV5-5 and TRBJ2-7; D call uncertain. Germline-derived CDR1 and CDR2 are SGHKS and YYEKEE (reference sequence). Trimming pared 5 bases from V and 1 base from J, leaving 10 bases between. This CDR3 is 13 amino acids long. The CDR3 is CASSKTGSYEQYF. CDR3 nucleotides: TGTGCCAGCAGTAAGACTGGTTCCTACGAGCAGTACTTC.

The chain recombines TRBV27 with TRBJ1-1; D might be TRBD1 (6 bases). The ends were cut back, 2 bases at V and 4 bases at J, with 11 bases in the middle. The length of the CDR3 is 14 residues. CDR1 is MNHEY and CDR2 is SMNVEV in the germline V gene (reference sequence). CDR3 sequence (DNA): TGTGCCAGCAGTTTACATCGGGGGCCCACTGAAGCTTTCTTT. It is translated as CASSLHRGPTEAFF.

This chain joins TRBV20-1 and TRBJ1-2; no firm D call. V was shortened by 5 bases and J by 8 bases, with 12 bases between the two germline ends. The germline V gene has CDR1 DFQATT and CDR2 SNEGSKA (reference sequence). The CDR3 length is 11 residues. CDR3 DNA sequence: TGCAGTGCTCATGGATCGGCGGGCTACACCTTC. Residues: CSAHGSAGYTF.

This clone was picked up a small number of times. Within the sample, other DNA sequences also encode this same CDR3. The V and J genes are TRBV9 and TRBJ2-6; no clear D gene. Trimming took 2 bases from V and 0 from J, leaving 0 bases between them. From germline, CDR1 is SGDLS and CDR2 YYNGEE. The CDR3 extends over 13 amino acids. The CDR3 sequence: CASSVSGANVLTF. CDR3 DNA sequence: TGTGCCAGCAGCGTCTCTGGGGCCAACGTCCTGACTTTC.

The V gene is TRBV19, the J gene TRBJ2-1; no clear D. Germline V gene sequence: CDR1 LNHDA, CDR2 SQIVND (reference sequence). This CDR3 is built from 14 residues. V was clipped by 5 bases and J by 1 base, with 9 bases between them. The CDR3 nucleotides are TGTGCCAGTAGTCAAGGGTGGTCCTACAATGAGCAGTTCTTC. Translated: CASSQGWSYNEQFF. The full variable domain, its missing parts supplied by reference TRBV19 and TRBJ2-1, is DGGITQSPKYLFRKEGQNVTLSCEQNLNHDAMYWYRQDPGQGLRLIYYSQIVNDFQKGDIAEGYSVSREKKESFPLTVTSAQKNPTAFYLCASSQGWSYNEQFFGPGTRLTVL.

V gene TRBV5-1 combines with J gene TRBJ2-3; D not resolved. Germline CDR1 and CDR2: SGHRS and YFSETQ. CDR3 length: 15 residues. Trimming took off 1 base at V and 0 bases at J, with 9 bases between the two ends. The CDR3 spells CASSLLPVSTDTQYF. Here the CDR3 DNA reads TGCGCCAGCAGCTTGTTGCCGGTGAGCACAGATACGCAGTATTTT.

Remarks on this clone: This CDR3 is also generated by other DNA sequences in the sample. The chain employs TRBV29-1 and TRBJ1-4; D unresolved. This CDR3 is 13 amino acids long. V lost 6 bases, J lost 7 bases, and 15 bases lay in between. CDR1 SQVTM and CDR2 ANQGSEA come from the germline V gene. CDR3 sequence: CSVHRGGSEKLFF. DNA for the CDR3: TGCAGCGTCCACCGGGGTGGGAGTGAAAAACTGTTTTTT. The whole variable domain, remainder taken from reference TRBV29-1 and TRBJ1-4, is SAVISQKPSRDICQRGTSLTIQCQVDSQVTMMFWYRQQPGQSLTLIATANQGSEATYESGFVIDKFPISRPNLTFSTLTVSNMSPEDSSIYLCSVHRGGSEKLFFGSGTQLSVL.

J is TRBJ1-1 and V is TRBV5-4, with 8 bases matching TRBD1. Germline V gene data show CDR1 as SGHNT and CDR2 as YYREEE (reference sequence). V shed 5 bases and J 2 bases; nucleotides not matched to a gene: 8. This CDR3 contains 15 residues. CDR3: CASRKQTGENTEAFF. CDR3 DNA: TGTGCCAGCAGAAAACAGACAGGGGAAAACACTGAAGCTTTCTTT.

V and J are TRBV6-5 and TRBJ1-1, with TRBD1 matching 7 bases. Germline-derived CDR1 and CDR2 are MNHEY and SVGAGI. This CDR3 contains 15 residues. V shed 5 bases, J shed 1 base, and the junction held 7 bases outside the gene matches. CDR3 amino acids: CASSAHRGGNTEAFF. CDR3 DNA: TGTGCCAGCAGTGCACACAGGGGAGGGAACACTGAAGCTTTCTTT.

The V gene is TRBV5-5, the J gene TRBJ1-4; D gene unclear. Germline assignment: CDR1 SGHKS and CDR2 YYEKEE (reference sequence). Trimming pared 3 bases from V and 8 bases from J, leaving 17 bases between. The CDR3 covers 15 residues. Here the CDR3 DNA reads TGTGCCAGCAGCTCAGGAACGCACCCGCCAGAAAAACTGTTTTTT. It yields the protein CASSSGTHPPEKLFF.

This rearrangement joins TRBV5-4 to TRBJ2-2, with 9 bases identical to TRBD1. The CDR3 contains 16 residues. The ends lost 4 bases at V and 2 bases at J; junction bases unmatched: 6. Germline CDR1 SGHNT, CDR2 YYREEE (reference sequence). The DNA for the CDR3 is TGTGCCAGCAGCCCGGACAGGGGCGTTAACACCGGGGAGCTGTTTTTT. This sequence encodes CASSPDRGVNTGELFF.

A word on this clone: At the DNA level, this CDR3 is encoded by other sequences in the same sample as well. This chain uses TRBV5-8 with TRBJ2-7, with a possible D match to TRBD1 (6 bases). V shed 0 bases and J shed 2 bases, with 9 bases lying between them. CDR3 length equals 14 residues. Germline CDR1 and CDR2: SGHTS and YDEGEE. As DNA, the CDR3 is TGTGCCAGCAGCTTGGGCACAGGGCCCTACGAGCAGTACTTC. It yields the protein CASSLGTGPYEQYF.

Worth noting for this clone: The sample holds other DNA sequences that translate to the same CDR3. The chain uses TRBV5-1 and TRBJ2-7; no firm D call. CDR3 length equals 14 residues. V dropped 0 bases and J dropped 4 bases, with 11 bases sitting between them. Germline CDR1 reads SGHRS; CDR2 reads YFSETQ. Here the CDR3 reads CASSLDGPTYEQYF. The CDR3 DNA reads TGCGCCAGCAGCTTGGACGGACCCACTTACGAGCAGTACTTC.

J is TRBJ2-1 and V is TRBV30; 7 positions agree with TRBD2. Germline loops: CDR1 GTSNPN, CDR2 SVGIG (reference sequence). CDR3 size: 13 residues. V lost 5 bases to trimming and J lost 3 bases; unmatched junction nucleotides: 4. The CDR3: CAWGVAGYNEQFF. As DNA, the CDR3 is TGTGCCTGGGGGGTAGCGGGCTACAATGAGCAGTTCTTC. Together with reference TRBV30 and TRBJ2-1, the CDR3 gives the full variable domain: SQTIHQWPATLVQPVGSPLSLECTVEGTSNPNLYWYRQAAGRGLQLLFYSVGIGQISSEVPQNLSASRPQDRQFILSSKKLLLSDSGFYLCAWGVAGYNEQFFGPGTRLTVL.

The chain has TRBV7-2 and TRBJ2-1, with D perhaps assigned TRBD1 or TRBD2 (7 bases each). The CDR3 sequence is 15 residues long. Germline CDR1 and CDR2: SGHTA and FQGNSA. Trimming stripped 5 bases from V and 9 bases from J, with 20 bases between. The CDR3 protein is CASSPDTTRGGEQFF. In nucleotides, the CDR3 is TGTGCCAGCAGCCCAGATACTACCAGGGGGGGTGAGCAGTTCTTC.